The clone carrying this T cell receptor (beta chain) was observed a few times. The antigen is undetermined. These data originate in a study of T cell responses to AZD1222 COVID-19 vaccine. General study findings and limits: Repertoire samples came only from after the peak T cell response. Donor demographics were predominantly white British with a female majority; clonal diversity may be underestimated.

Analyses pooled second doses at about 4 or about 12 weeks. This table comes from immunoSEQ multiplex PCR, and its TCRdb copy is limited to in-frame clones, with some not included. The sample lists about 160,000 clones, under 95% occurring once. The sequence came from an adult who received the AZD1222 COVID-19 vaccine. This specimen was peripheral blood, taken 28 days after the second AZD1222 dose.

CDR3 DNA sequence: TGCGCCAGCAGCCAAGGCAGTAACACCGGGGAGCTGTTTTTT. Amino acids: CASSQGSNTGELFF. The V gene is TRBV4-1, the J gene TRBJ2-2; no firm D call. V was shortened by 1 base and J by 2 bases, with 5 bases between the two germline ends. CDR1 and CDR2 (germline): MGHRA, YSYEKL. The CDR3 is 14 amino acids.